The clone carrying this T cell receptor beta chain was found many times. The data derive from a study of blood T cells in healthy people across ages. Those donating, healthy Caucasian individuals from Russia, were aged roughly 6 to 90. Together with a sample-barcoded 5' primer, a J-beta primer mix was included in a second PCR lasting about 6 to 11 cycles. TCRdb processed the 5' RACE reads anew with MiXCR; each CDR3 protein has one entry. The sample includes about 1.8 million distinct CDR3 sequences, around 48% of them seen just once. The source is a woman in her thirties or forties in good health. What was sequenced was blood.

Here the CDR3 DNA reads TGTGCCAGCAGCTTAGCGCGGGCAGGGGGCGCGGAGACCCAGTACTTC. Translated, it gives CASSLARAGGAETQYF. J is TRBJ2-5 and V is TRBV7-2, with 8 bases lining up with TRBD1. The CDR3 loop spans 16 amino acids. Trimming took 0 bases from V and 5 from J; bases not matched to a gene: 8. The germline V gene has CDR1 SGHTA and CDR2 FQGNSA. Variable domain in full (rest from reference TRBV7-2 and TRBJ2-5): GAGVSQSPSNKVTEKGKDVELRCDPISGHTALYWYRQSLGQGLEFLIYFQGNSAPDKSGLPSDRFSAERTGGSVSTLTIQRTQQEDSAVYLCASSLARAGGAETQYFGPGTRLLVL.